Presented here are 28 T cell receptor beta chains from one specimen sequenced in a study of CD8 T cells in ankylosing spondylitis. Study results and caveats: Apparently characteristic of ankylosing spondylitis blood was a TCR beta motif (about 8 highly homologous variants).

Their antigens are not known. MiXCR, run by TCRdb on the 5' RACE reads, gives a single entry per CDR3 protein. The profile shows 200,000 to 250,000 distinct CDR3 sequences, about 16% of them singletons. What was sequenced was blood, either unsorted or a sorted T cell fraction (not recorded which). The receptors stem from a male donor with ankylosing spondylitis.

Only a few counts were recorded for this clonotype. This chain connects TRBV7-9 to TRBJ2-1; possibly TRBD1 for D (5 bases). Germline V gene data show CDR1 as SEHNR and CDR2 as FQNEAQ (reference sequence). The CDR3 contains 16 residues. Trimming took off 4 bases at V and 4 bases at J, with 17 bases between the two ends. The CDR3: CASSSYQGIHYNEQFF. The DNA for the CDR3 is TGTGCCAGCAGCTCTTACCAGGGAATCCATTACAATGAGCAGTTCTTC.

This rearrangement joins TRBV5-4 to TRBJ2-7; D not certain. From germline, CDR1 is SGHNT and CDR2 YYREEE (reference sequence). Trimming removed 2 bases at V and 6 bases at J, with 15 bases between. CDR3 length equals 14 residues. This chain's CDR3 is CASSLSNGEVEQYF. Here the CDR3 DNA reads TGTGCCAGCAGCTTATCAAACGGAGAGGTCGAGCAGTACTTC.

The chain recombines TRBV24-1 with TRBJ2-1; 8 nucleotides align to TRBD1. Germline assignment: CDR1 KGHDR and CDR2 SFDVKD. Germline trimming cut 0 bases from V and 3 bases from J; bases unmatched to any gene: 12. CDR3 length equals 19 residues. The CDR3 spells CATSDLPGTGYHYYNEQFF. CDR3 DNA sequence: TGTGCCACCAGTGATTTGCCTGGGACAGGTTATCACTACTACAATGAGCAGTTCTTC.

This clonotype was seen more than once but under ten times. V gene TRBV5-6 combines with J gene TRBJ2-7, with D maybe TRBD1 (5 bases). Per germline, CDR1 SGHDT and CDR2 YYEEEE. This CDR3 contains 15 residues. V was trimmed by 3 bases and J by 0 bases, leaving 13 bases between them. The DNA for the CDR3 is TGTGCCAGCAGCTACCGACAGACCCACTCCTACGAGCAGTACTTC. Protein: CASSYRQTHSYEQYF.

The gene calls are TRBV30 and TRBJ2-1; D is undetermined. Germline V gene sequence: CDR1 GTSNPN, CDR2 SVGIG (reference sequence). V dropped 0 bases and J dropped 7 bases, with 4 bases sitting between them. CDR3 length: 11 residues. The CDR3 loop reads CAWSVENEQFF. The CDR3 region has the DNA TGTGCCTGGAGTGTAGAGAATGAGCAGTTCTTC. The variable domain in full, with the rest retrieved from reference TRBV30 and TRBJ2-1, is SQTIHQWPATLVQPVGSPLSLECTVEGTSNPNLYWYRQAAGRGLQLLFYSVGIGQISSEVPQNLSASRPQDRQFILSSKKLLLSDSGFYLCAWSVENEQFFGPGTRLTVL.

The CDR3 spells CASSPTLTGDGYTF. The DNA for the CDR3 is TGTGCCAGCTCACCGACCCTGACAGGGGATGGCTACACCTTC. The V and J genes are TRBV18 and TRBJ1-2; 8 nucleotides match TRBD1. J was trimmed by 6 bases and V by 3 bases; bases with no gene match: 6. Germline assignment: CDR1 KGHSH and CDR2 LQKENI. CDR3 length equals 14 residues.

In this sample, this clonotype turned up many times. The CDR3 region is CASSFWITGELFF. DNA of the CDR3: TGTGCCAGCAGTTTCTGGATCACCGGGGAGCTGTTTTTT. The genes are TRBV27 and TRBJ2-2; no clear D. V gave up 3 bases and J gave up 4 bases, with 6 bases separating them. The germline V gene has CDR1 MNHEY and CDR2 SMNVEV (reference sequence). The CDR3 is 13 residues long.

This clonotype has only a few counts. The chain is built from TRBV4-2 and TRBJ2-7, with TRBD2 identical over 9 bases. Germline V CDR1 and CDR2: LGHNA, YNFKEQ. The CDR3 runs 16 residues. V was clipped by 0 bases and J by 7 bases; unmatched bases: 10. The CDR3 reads CASSQDVPAGGREQYF. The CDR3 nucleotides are TGTGCCAGCAGCCAAGACGTTCCAGCGGGAGGCCGGGAGCAGTACTTC.

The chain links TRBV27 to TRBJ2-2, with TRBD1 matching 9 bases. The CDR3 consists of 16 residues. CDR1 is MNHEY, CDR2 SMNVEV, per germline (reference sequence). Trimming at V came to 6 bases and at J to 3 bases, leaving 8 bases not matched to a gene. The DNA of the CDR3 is TGTGCCAGCAGCAGACAGGGGGACGACGACACCGGGGAGCTGTTTTTT. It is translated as CASSRQGDDDTGELFF.

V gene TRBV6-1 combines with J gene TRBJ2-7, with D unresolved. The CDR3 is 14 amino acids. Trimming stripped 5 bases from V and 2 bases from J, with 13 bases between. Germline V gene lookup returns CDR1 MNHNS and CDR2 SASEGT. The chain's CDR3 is CASSLASPPYEQYF. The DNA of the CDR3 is TGTGCCAGCAGTCTGGCCTCCCCCCCCTACGAGCAGTACTTC.

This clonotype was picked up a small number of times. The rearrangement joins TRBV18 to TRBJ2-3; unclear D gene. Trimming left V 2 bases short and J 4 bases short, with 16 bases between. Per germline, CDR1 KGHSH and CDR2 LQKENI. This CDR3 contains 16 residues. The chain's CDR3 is CASSPWDVGPADTQYF. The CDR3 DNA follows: TGTGCCAGCTCACCATGGGATGTGGGCCCAGCAGATACGCAGTATTTT.

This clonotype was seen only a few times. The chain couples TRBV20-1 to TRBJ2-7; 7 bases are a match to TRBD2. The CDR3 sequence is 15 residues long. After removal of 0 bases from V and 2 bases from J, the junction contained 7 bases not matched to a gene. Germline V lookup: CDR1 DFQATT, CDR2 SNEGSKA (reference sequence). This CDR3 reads CSARDRGDDPYEQYF. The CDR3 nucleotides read TGCAGTGCTAGAGATCGGGGGGACGATCCCTACGAGCAGTACTTC.

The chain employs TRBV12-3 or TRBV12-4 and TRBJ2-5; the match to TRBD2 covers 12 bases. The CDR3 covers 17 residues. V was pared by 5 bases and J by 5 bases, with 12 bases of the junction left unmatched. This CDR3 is CASSPSSGRAGYETQYF. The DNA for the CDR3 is TGTGCCAGCAGTCCCTCTAGCGGGAGGGCGGGATATGAGACCCAGTACTTC.

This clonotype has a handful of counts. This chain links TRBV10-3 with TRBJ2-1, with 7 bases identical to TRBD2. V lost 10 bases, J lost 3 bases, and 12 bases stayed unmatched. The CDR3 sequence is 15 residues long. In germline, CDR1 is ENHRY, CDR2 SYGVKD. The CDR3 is CASMPGAGVYNEQFF. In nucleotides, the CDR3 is TGTGCCAGTATGCCCGGGGCGGGGGTCTACAATGAGCAGTTCTTC.

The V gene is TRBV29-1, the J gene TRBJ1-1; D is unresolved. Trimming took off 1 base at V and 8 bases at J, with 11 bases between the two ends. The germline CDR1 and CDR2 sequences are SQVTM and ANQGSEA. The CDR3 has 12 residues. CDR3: CSVEGMGKEAFF. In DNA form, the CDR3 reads TGCAGCGTTGAAGGGATGGGTAAGGAAGCTTTCTTT.

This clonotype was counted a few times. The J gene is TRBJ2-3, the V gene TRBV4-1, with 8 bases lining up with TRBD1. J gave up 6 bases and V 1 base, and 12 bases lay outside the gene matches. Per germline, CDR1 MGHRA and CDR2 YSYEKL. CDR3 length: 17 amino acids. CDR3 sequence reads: CASSQGGTGLVLDTQYF. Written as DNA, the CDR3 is TGCGCCAGCAGCCAAGGTGGGACAGGCCTCGTCCTGGATACGCAGTATTTT.

CDR3: CASSLQGLGNTIYF. The CDR3 DNA is TGCGCCAGCAGCCTTCAGGGGCTCGGAAACACCATATATTTT. V is TRBV4-3 and J is TRBJ1-3, with D maybe TRBD1 (6 bases). Germline V CDR1 and CDR2: LGHNA, YSLEER. With 4 bases removed from V and 4 bases from J, the gap between germline ends came to 11 bases. This CDR3 has 14 residues.

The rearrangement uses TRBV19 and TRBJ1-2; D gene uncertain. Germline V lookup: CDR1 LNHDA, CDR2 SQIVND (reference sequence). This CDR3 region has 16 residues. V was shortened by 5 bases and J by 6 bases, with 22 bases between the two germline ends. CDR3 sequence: CASSSYATVVFDGYTF. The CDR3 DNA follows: TGTGCCAGTAGTTCCTACGCGACGGTCGTGTTCGATGGCTACACCTTC.

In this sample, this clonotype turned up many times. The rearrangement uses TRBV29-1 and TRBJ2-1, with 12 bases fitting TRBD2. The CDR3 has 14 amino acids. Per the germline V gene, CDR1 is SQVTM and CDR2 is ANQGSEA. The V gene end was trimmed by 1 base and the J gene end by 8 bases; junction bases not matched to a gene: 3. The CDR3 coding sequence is TGCAGCGTTGAAGGACTAGCGGGAGTCTATGAGCAGTTCTTC. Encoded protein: CSVEGLAGVYEQFF.

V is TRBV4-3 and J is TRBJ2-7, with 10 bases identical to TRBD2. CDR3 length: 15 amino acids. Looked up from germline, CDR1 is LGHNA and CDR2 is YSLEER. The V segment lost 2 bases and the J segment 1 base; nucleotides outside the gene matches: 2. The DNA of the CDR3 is TGCGCCAGCAGCCAAACTAGCGGGACTTCCTACGAGCAGTACTTC. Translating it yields CASSQTSGTSYEQYF.

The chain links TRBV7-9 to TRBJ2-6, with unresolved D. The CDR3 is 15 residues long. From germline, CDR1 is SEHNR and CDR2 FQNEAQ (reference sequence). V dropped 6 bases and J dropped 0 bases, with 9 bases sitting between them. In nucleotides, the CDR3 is TGTGCCAGCAGACCTACAGACTCTGGGGCCAACGTCCTGACTTTC. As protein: CASRPTDSGANVLTF.

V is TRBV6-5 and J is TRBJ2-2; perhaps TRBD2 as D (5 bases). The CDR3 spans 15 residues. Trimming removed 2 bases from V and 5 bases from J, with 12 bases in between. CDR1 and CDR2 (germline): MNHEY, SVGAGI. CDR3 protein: CASSYGQEVTGELFF. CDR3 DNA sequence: TGTGCCAGCAGTTACGGCCAGGAGGTGACCGGGGAGCTGTTTTTT.

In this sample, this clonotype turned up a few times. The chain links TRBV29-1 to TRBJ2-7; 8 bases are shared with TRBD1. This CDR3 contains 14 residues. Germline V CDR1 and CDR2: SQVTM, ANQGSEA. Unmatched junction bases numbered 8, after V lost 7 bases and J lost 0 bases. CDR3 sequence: CSAEGTGSSYEQYF. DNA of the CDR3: TGCAGCGCTGAGGGGACAGGCAGCTCCTACGAGCAGTACTTC.

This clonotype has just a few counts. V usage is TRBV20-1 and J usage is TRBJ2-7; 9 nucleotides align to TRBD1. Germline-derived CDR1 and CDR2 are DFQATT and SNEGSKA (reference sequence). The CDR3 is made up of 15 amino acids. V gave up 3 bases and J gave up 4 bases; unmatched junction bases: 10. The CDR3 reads CSASSAGTGIYEQYF. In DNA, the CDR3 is TGCAGTGCTAGCTCTGCAGGGACAGGGATATACGAGCAGTACTTC.

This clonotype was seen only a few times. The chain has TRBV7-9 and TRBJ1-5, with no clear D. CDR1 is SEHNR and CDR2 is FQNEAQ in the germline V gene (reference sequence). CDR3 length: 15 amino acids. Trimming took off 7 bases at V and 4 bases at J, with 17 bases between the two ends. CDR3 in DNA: TGTGCCAGCACCAGTACGGGGTTCGAGAATCAGCCCCAGCATTTT. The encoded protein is CASTSTGFENQPQHF.

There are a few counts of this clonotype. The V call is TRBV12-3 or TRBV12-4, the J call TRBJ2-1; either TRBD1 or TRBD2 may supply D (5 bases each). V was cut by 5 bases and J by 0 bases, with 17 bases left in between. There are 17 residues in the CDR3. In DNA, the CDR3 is TGTGCCAGCAGTGGGGGTTTTGGCGGCACCTCCTACAATGAGCAGTTCTTC. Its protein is CASSGGFGGTSYNEQFF.

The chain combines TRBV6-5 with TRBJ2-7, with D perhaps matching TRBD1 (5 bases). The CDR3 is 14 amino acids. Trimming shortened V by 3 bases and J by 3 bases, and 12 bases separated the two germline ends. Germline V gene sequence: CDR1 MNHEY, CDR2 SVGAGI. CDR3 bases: TGTGCCAGCAGTTATGCAGGGAAGGACTACGAGCAGTACTTC. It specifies CASSYAGKDYEQYF.

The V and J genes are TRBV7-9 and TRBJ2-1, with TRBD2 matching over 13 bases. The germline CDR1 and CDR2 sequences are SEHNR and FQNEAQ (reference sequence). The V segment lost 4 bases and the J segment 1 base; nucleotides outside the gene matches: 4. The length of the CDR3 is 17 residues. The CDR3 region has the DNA TGTGCCAGCAGCTCCCCGACTAGCGGGGGGTCCTACAATGAGCAGTTCTTC. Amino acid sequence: CASSSPTSGGSYNEQFF.